A single sample gave rise to the 27 T cell receptor beta chains below, sequenced in a study of blood T cell repertoires in COVID-19. Clones were read by immunoSEQ multiplex PCR, and TCRdb kept only the in-frame ones, dropping some. Of approximately 300,000 clones listed, 88% are singletons. What was sequenced was peripheral blood. The receptors were gathered from a woman aged 45-65 years with active or convalescent COVID-19.

This clone was counted at least ten times. The genes are TRBV6-6 and TRBJ2-7; TRBD2 aligns across 8 bases. Germline CDR1 and CDR2: MNHNY and SVGAGI (reference sequence). This CDR3 has 12 amino acids. V lost 6 bases to trimming and J lost 12 bases; unmatched junction nucleotides: 10. As DNA, the CDR3 is TGTGCCAGCAGAACCACTAGCGGAGCGTTGTACTTC. Its translation: CASRTTSGALYF.

The chain is built from TRBV6-2 or TRBV6-3 and TRBJ2-3; 8 bases match TRBD2. This CDR3 region has 14 residues. V shed 4 bases and J 5 bases; nucleotides not matched to a gene: 5. Germline CDR1 MNHEY, CDR2 SVGEGT. This CDR3 is CASSWTSTQDTQYF. Here the CDR3 DNA reads TGTGCCAGCAGTTGGACTAGCACACAAGATACGCAGTATTTT.

The chain carries TRBV11-2 and TRBJ1-6, with D maybe TRBD1 (6 bases). Germline V gives CDR1 SGHAT, CDR2 FQNNGV. CDR3 size: 17 residues. The V end lost 4 bases, the J end lost 8 bases, and 21 bases lay between the germline ends. The CDR3 DNA reads TGTGCCAGCAGCTCGACCGGTGCTGGGGGCTGGGATTCACCCCTCCACTTT. Translating gives CASSSTGAGGWDSPLHF.

The genes are TRBV6-5 and TRBJ1-2, with no clear D. The CDR3 loop spans 11 amino acids. V was pared by 6 bases and J by 7 bases, with 9 bases between. The V gene's germline CDR1 is MNHEY and CDR2 SVGAGI. The chain's CDR3 is CASSNLIGYTF. In DNA, the CDR3 is TGTGCCAGCAGCAACCTAATTGGCTACACCTTC.

V usage is TRBV28 and J usage is TRBJ2-7; D remains unclear. Deletions cut 2 bases from V and 4 bases from J, with 3 bases between. Germline V lookup: CDR1 MDHEN, CDR2 SYDVKM. This CDR3 is built from 11 residues. In DNA form, the CDR3 reads TGTGCCAGCAGTTTAGAGTACGAGCAGTACTTC. As protein: CASSLEYEQYF. The whole variable domain, filled in from reference TRBV28 and TRBJ2-7, reads DVKVTQSSRYLVKRTGEKVFLECVQDMDHENMFWYRQDPGLGLRLIYFSYDVKMKEKGDIPEGYSVSREKKERFSLILESASTNQTSMYLCASSLEYEQYFGPGTRLTVT.

The chain links TRBV27 to TRBJ2-3; tentatively, D is TRBD2 (6 bases). Trimming cost V 7 bases and J 2 bases, with 16 bases left between them. The CDR3 totals 15 residues. Germline CDR1 MNHEY, CDR2 SMNVEV (reference sequence). In DNA form, the CDR3 reads TGTGCCAGCATCACTCGGAGCGGGCCCACAGATACGCAGTATTTT. This sequence encodes CASITRSGPTDTQYF.

V gene TRBV7-6 combines with J gene TRBJ1-1; D not resolved. Trimming removed 2 bases from V and 5 bases from J, with 18 bases in between. The CDR3 has 16 amino acids. CDR1 SGHVS and CDR2 FNYEAQ come from the germline V gene. The CDR3 here is CASSLYFSVGKTEAFF. The CDR3 DNA reads TGTGCCAGCAGCTTATACTTTTCGGTGGGCAAGACTGAAGCTTTCTTT.

This chain connects TRBV11-1 to TRBJ2-3; TRBD1 aligns across 10 bases. The CDR3 is 16 residues long. Germline CDR1 SGHAT, CDR2 FQDESV (reference sequence). V trimming: 2 bases; J trimming: 4 bases; junction bases outside the gene matches: 6. DNA for the CDR3: TGTGCCAGCAGCTTATTGGGGACAGGGGTCCCAGATACGCAGTATTTT. Translated, it gives CASSLLGTGVPDTQYF.

This chain connects TRBV28 to TRBJ2-3; 14 nucleotides align to TRBD2. The CDR3 runs to 16 residues. Per the germline V gene, CDR1 is MDHEN and CDR2 is SYDVKM. V lost 5 bases to trimming and J lost 2 bases; unmatched junction nucleotides: 3. CDR3 amino acids: CASSLGLAGVTDTQYF. The CDR3 coding sequence is TGTGCCAGCAGTCTGGGACTAGCGGGAGTCACAGATACGCAGTATTTT.

The chain recombines TRBV7-9 with TRBJ1-1; no clear D. The CDR3 has 15 residues. Trimming took off 4 bases at V and 2 bases at J, with 14 bases between the two ends. CDR1 is SEHNR, CDR2 FQNEAQ, per germline (reference sequence). The CDR3 is CASSSTKNRNTEAFF. The CDR3 region has the DNA TGTGCCAGCAGCTCGACTAAGAACAGAAACACTGAAGCTTTCTTT. The full variable domain, completed using reference TRBV7-9 and TRBJ1-1, is DTGVSQNPRHKITKRGQNVTFRCDPISEHNRLYWYRQTLGQGPEFLTYFQNEAQLEKSRLLSDRFSAERPKGSFSTLEIQRTEQGDSAMYLCASSSTKNRNTEAFFGQGTRLTVV.

The chain carries TRBV7-2 and TRBJ2-7; the D is unclear. The ends were cut back, 10 bases at V and 0 bases at J, with 16 bases in the middle. The germline gives CDR1 SGHTA, CDR2 FQGNSA. The CDR3 totals 14 residues. CDR3 coding DNA: TGTGCCACCCACCCCAACAGCTACTCCTACGAGCAGTACTTC. It specifies CATHPNSYSYEQYF.

This chain connects TRBV30 to TRBJ2-3, with D possibly matching TRBD1 (5 bases). Germline V gene lookup returns CDR1 GTSNPN and CDR2 SVGIG (reference sequence). V lost 5 bases and J 1 base, leaving 13 bases between the germline ends. The CDR3 spans 14 residues. As DNA, the CDR3 is TGTGCCTGGTCAACAGGCGTCGGCACAGATACGCAGTATTTT. It codes for CAWSTGVGTDTQYF.

The chain carries TRBV18 and TRBJ2-3; a possible D gene is TRBD2 (6 bases). CDR1 and CDR2 (germline): KGHSH, LQKENI. The CDR3 spans 15 residues. The germline V and J ends were trimmed by 3 bases and 4 bases, with 14 bases remaining between them. The CDR3 bases are TGTGCCAGCTCACCTCGGGGGAGTTGGTCAGATACGCAGTATTTT. Its translation: CASSPRGSWSDTQYF. Together with reference TRBV18 and TRBJ2-3, the CDR3 gives the full variable domain: NAGVMQNPRHLVRRRGQEARLRCSPMKGHSHVYWYRQLPEEGLKFMVYLQKENIIDESGMPKERFSAEFPKEGPSILRIQQVVRGDSAAYFCASSPRGSWSDTQYFGPGTRLTVL.

The chain combines TRBV6-5 with TRBJ2-3; possibly TRBD1 for D (7 bases). Trimming left V 6 bases short and J 4 bases short, with 14 bases between. The CDR3 runs 14 residues. Germline V CDR1 and CDR2: MNHEY, SVGAGI. The DNA of the CDR3 is TGTGCCAGCAGCAGACAGGGAGGCGCAGATACGCAGTATTTT. Translated: CASSRQGGADTQYF.

The chain couples TRBV9 to TRBJ2-1; a weak D match, TRBD1 (5 bases). The ends were cut back, 0 bases at V and 0 bases at J, with 7 bases in the middle. The CDR3 runs 15 residues. Germline assignment: CDR1 SGDLS and CDR2 YYNGEE. CDR3 sequence: CASSVDQGSYNEQFF. Here the CDR3 DNA reads TGTGCCAGCAGCGTAGACCAGGGCTCCTACAATGAGCAGTTCTTC.

The V call is TRBV19, the J call TRBJ1-2; D is possibly TRBD1 (5 bases). V lost 3 bases to trimming and J lost 4 bases, with 15 bases between them. Germline CDR1 LNHDA, CDR2 SQIVND (reference sequence). CDR3 length equals 15 residues. CDR3 in DNA: TGTGCCAGTAGTATTTCGGTGGGAGGGACCTATGGCTACACCTTC. This encodes CASSISVGGTYGYTF.

To note about this clone: Other DNA variants within this sample encode the same CDR3. The genes are TRBV6-6 and TRBJ1-1; D unresolved. CDR1 and CDR2 (germline): MNHNY, SVGAGI (reference sequence). The CDR3 is 12 residues long. V was cut by 4 bases and J by 3 bases, with 6 bases left in between. This CDR3 reads CASSSGDTEAFF. Here the CDR3 DNA reads TGTGCCAGCAGTTCCGGGGACACTGAAGCTTTCTTT.

The chain has TRBV7-2 and TRBJ2-5; D ambiguous. The CDR3 is 13 residues long. Trimming removed 5 bases at V and 5 bases at J, with 12 bases between. The germline CDR1 and CDR2 sequences are SGHTA and FQGNSA. CDR3 nucleotide sequence: TGTGCCAGCAGCCTCGGCCTCGGGGAGACCCAGTACTTC. Its protein product is CASSLGLGETQYF.

This clone was detected only once. The rearrangement links TRBV27 to TRBJ2-4; D perhaps matches TRBD2 (5 bases). This CDR3 region has 15 residues. Deletions cut 6 bases from V and 0 bases from J, with 12 bases between. Germline V gives CDR1 MNHEY, CDR2 SMNVEV (reference sequence). As DNA, the CDR3 is TGTGCCAGCAGCTGGGGAGTCCTAGCCAAAAACATTCAGTACTTC. The encoded protein is CASSWGVLAKNIQYF.

The chain links TRBV7-2 to TRBJ2-7, with TRBD2 as a possible D gene (6 bases). The germline gives CDR1 SGHTA, CDR2 FQGNSA. The CDR3 is made up of 13 amino acids. Deletions cut 2 bases from V and 2 bases from J, with 7 bases between. Here the CDR3 reads CASSLWRAYEQYF. Written as DNA, the CDR3 is TGTGCCAGCAGCTTATGGAGGGCCTACGAGCAGTACTTC.

The chain has TRBV12-3 or TRBV12-4 and TRBJ2-1, with TRBD2 matching 7 bases. V shed 1 base, J shed 9 bases, and the junction held 3 bases outside the gene matches. CDR3 size: 13 residues. The CDR3: CASSLGGGGEQFF. CDR3 coding DNA: TGTGCCAGCAGTTTAGGGGGCGGGGGTGAGCAGTTCTTC.

The chain couples TRBV29-1 to TRBJ2-1; 7 bases map to TRBD1. This CDR3 is 14 amino acids long. V lost 6 bases and J lost 0; bases outside the gene matches: 5. Germline V gene sequence: CDR1 SQVTM, CDR2 ANQGSEA. For the CDR3, the DNA is TGCAGCGTACAGGGGCTAAGCTCCTACAATGAGCAGTTCTTC. Residues: CSVQGLSSYNEQFF.

This chain links TRBV5-1 with TRBJ2-2, with 12 bases aligning to TRBD2. The CDR3 sequence is 19 residues long. J gave up 7 bases and V 2 bases, and 15 bases lay outside the gene matches. CDR1 is SGHRS and CDR2 is YFSETQ in the germline V gene. The CDR3 DNA is TGCGCCAGCAGCTTCGCGAGGCAGAGACTAGCGGGGGTTAACGGGGAGCTGTTTTTT. This translates into CASSFARQRLAGVNGELFF.

This sequence joins TRBV4-3 and TRBJ1-2; 7 bases fit TRBD1. The CDR3 is made up of 15 amino acids. The trim removed 3 bases at V and 5 bases at J, leaving 9 bases unmatched. The germline gives CDR1 LGHNA, CDR2 YSLEER. The CDR3, as DNA: TGCGCCAGCAGCCAGGACAGGTCCGCCTTTTATGGCTACACCTTC. Translation gives CASSQDRSAFYGYTF.

The V call is TRBV6-5, the J call TRBJ1-3; D remains unclear. The CDR3 contains 14 residues. Trimming left V 4 bases short and J 0 bases short, with 7 bases between. Germline CDR1 reads MNHEY; CDR2 reads SVGAGI. The CDR3 reads CASSSISSGNTIYF. The CDR3 nucleotides read TGTGCCAGCAGTTCGATCAGCTCTGGAAACACCATATATTTT.

The chain carries TRBV10-3 and TRBJ1-4; D unresolved. CDR1 is ENHRY, CDR2 SYGVKD, per germline. Trimming left V 3 bases short and J 6 bases short, with 8 bases between. The CDR3 sequence is 13 residues long. The CDR3 DNA follows: TGTGCCATCAGTGAATGGGGAGATGAAAAACTGTTTTTT. Translating it yields CAISEWGDEKLFF.

This chain links TRBV28 with TRBJ2-7, with 11 bases fitting TRBD2. J was trimmed by 3 bases and V by 4 bases; bases with no gene match: 17. The CDR3 spans 19 residues. CDR1 and CDR2 (germline): MDHEN, SYDVKM. CDR3 sequence reads: CASSYPQTGWLAGGYEQYF. The CDR3 DNA reads TGTGCCAGCAGTTACCCTCAGACAGGATGGCTAGCGGGAGGCTACGAGCAGTACTTC.